A single sample gave rise to the 30 T cell receptor beta chains below, sequenced in a study of Ad26.COV2.S vaccination and SARS-CoV-2 variants. Noted treatment: some 20 received Ad26.COV2.S at low or high dose, single or two shots; about 5 received placebo; per-sample allocation not given. On day 63 after the first injection, vaccine and placebo recipients gave samples. The protocol was immunoSEQ multiplex PCR, while the TCRdb copy is restricted to in-frame clones and leaves out a portion. The sample contains roughly 300,000 clones, roughly 90% of which appear only once. Sample: peripheral blood, taken in a trial of Ad26.COV2.S vaccine versus placebo. The receptors were gathered from a person between 18 and 60 years old who received the Ad26.COV2.S COVID-19 vaccine or a placebo.

The chain uses TRBV18 and TRBJ1-5, with 7 bases lining up with TRBD1. With V trimmed by 2 bases and J by 6 bases, 4 bases remained unmatched. CDR3 length: 14 amino acids. Per germline, CDR1 KGHSH and CDR2 LQKENI. The CDR3 bases are TGTGCCAGCTCACCAGGGACAGTTAGTCAGCCCCAGCATTTT. It specifies CASSPGTVSQPQHF.

The chain joins TRBV5-1 to TRBJ1-3; 11 nucleotides match TRBD1. J lost 4 bases, V lost 3 bases, and 12 bases had no gene match. The CDR3 totals 18 residues. Germline CDR1 is SGHRS and CDR2 is YFSETQ. CDR3 region: CASSSVPGQGDSGNTIYF. The CDR3 coding sequence is TGCGCCAGCAGCTCAGTCCCGGGACAGGGGGACTCCGGAAACACCATATATTTT.

The rearrangement links TRBV6-2 or TRBV6-3 to TRBJ1-1; 7 bases agree with TRBD1. CDR3 length equals 18 residues. The trim removed 2 bases at V and 3 bases at J, leaving 15 bases unmatched. The germline V gene has CDR1 MNHEY and CDR2 SVGEGT. The CDR3 sequence is CASSYPTGMRSGYTEAFF. The CDR3 DNA sequence: TGTGCCAGCAGTTACCCGACAGGGATGAGGAGCGGGTACACTGAAGCTTTCTTT.

The chain uses TRBV10-3 and TRBJ2-7; a possible D gene is TRBD2 (5 bases). Germline values: CDR1 ENHRY, CDR2 SYGVKD. This CDR3 is built from 14 residues. Deletions cut 3 bases from V and 6 bases from J, with 15 bases between. The CDR3 region is CAISDLGTGSEQYF. The CDR3 region has the DNA TGTGCCATCAGTGATCTGGGTACGGGATCCGAGCAGTACTTC.

The CDR3 DNA follows: TGTGCCTGGGGGTACAGGGGGCACGATGGCTACACCTTC. It yields the protein CAWGYRGHDGYTF. The chain combines TRBV30 with TRBJ1-2, with TRBD1 matching over 9 bases. The germline CDR1 and CDR2 sequences are GTSNPN and SVGIG (reference sequence). Trimming at V came to 5 bases and at J to 6 bases, leaving 7 bases not matched to a gene. The CDR3 extends over 13 amino acids.

The V call is TRBV19, the J call TRBJ2-7; 10 nucleotides line up with TRBD1. The junction had 11 bases not matched to a gene; V was cut back by 7 bases and J by 5 bases. Germline assignment: CDR1 LNHDA and CDR2 SQIVND (reference sequence). The CDR3 has 15 residues. CDR3 sequence (DNA): TGTGCCAGTAAAAGCTCCGGGACAGGGGTCCACGAGCAGTACTTC. Translating gives CASKSSGTGVHEQYF.

This chain uses TRBV6-2 or TRBV6-3 with TRBJ2-1, with D possibly being TRBD2 (6 bases). The germline gives CDR1 MNHEY, CDR2 SVGEGT. The CDR3 is 18 amino acids. Trimming removed 2 bases at V and 7 bases at J, with 24 bases between. The CDR3 DNA follows: TGTGCCAGCAGTTACCCTCCTAAGGAGCGGGTCTTCAGAAATGAGCAGTTCTTC. The encoded protein is CASSYPPKERVFRNEQFF.

The J gene is TRBJ2-1, the V gene TRBV6-4, with D uncertain. The germline V gene has CDR1 MRHNA and CDR2 SNTAGT. Trimming shortened V by 3 bases and J by 5 bases, and 11 bases separated the two germline ends. The CDR3 loop spans 14 amino acids. The chain's CDR3 is CASSEGTENNEQFF. The CDR3 region has the DNA TGTGCCAGCAGTGAGGGCACAGAGAACAATGAGCAGTTCTTC.

J is TRBJ1-5 and V is TRBV6-5; 7 nucleotides agree with TRBD1. The trim removed 5 bases at V and 7 bases at J, leaving 11 bases unmatched. There are 15 residues in the CDR3. The germline V gene encodes CDR1 MNHEY and CDR2 SVGAGI. CDR3 DNA: TGTGCCAGCAGTCCGGACAGGCGGGCGTTACAGCCCCAGCATTTT. This sequence encodes CASSPDRRALQPQHF.

CDR3 nucleotides: TGTGCCTCCTGGGACAGCAATCAGCCCCAGCATTTT. Protein: CASWDSNQPQHF. The genes are TRBV28 and TRBJ1-5; D is possibly TRBD1 (5 bases). This CDR3 has 12 amino acids. Trimming took off 11 bases at V and 1 base at J, with 9 bases between the two ends. Germline-derived CDR1 and CDR2 are MDHEN and SYDVKM.

The chain joins TRBV5-1 to TRBJ2-5; D not resolved. This CDR3 region has 15 residues. Germline CDR1 is SGHRS and CDR2 is YFSETQ. V lost 7 bases and J lost 1, with 17 bases in between. Written as DNA, the CDR3 is TGCGCCAGCTACGGCACACCCGGGTTCCAAGAGACCCAGTACTTC. It yields the protein CASYGTPGFQETQYF. Variable domain in full (rest from reference TRBV5-1 and TRBJ2-5): KAGVTQTPRYLIKTRGQQVTLSCSPISGHRSVSWYQQTPGQGLQFLFEYFSETQRNKGNFPGRFSGRQFSNSRSEMNVSTLELGDSALYLCASYGTPGFQETQYFGPGTRLLVL.

This clone was seen once. J is TRBJ2-2 and V is TRBV19; tentative D call: TRBD2 (6 bases). V dropped 3 bases and J dropped 4 bases, with 15 bases sitting between them. The CDR3 loop spans 16 amino acids. Germline-derived CDR1 and CDR2 are LNHDA and SQIVND (reference sequence). The CDR3 DNA sequence: TGTGCCAGTAGTATTGGAAAGACAGCGGGCACCGGGGAGCTGTTTTTT. This translates into CASSIGKTAGTGELFF.

V usage is TRBV7-9 and J usage is TRBJ2-1; 9 bases are shared with TRBD2. Germline trimming cut 11 bases from V and 7 bases from J; bases unmatched to any gene: 12. The CDR3 contains 14 residues. Germline V lookup: CDR1 SEHNR, CDR2 FQNEAQ (reference sequence). CDR3 nucleotides: TGTGCCCCTTGGGGCGGGAGGGCCGGAAATGAGCAGTTCTTC. Residues: CAPWGGRAGNEQFF.

The chain links TRBV30 to TRBJ1-1, with D hard to call. Germline V lookup: CDR1 GTSNPN, CDR2 SVGIG (reference sequence). V was shortened by 1 base and J by 3 bases, with 18 bases between the two germline ends. CDR3 length equals 16 residues. CDR3 in DNA: TGTGCCTGGAGTGGAGGTTGGGAAGGTAGGGACACTGAAGCTTTCTTT. This encodes CAWSGGWEGRDTEAFF.

This clone was observed a single time. V usage is TRBV5-1 and J usage is TRBJ2-3, with 7 positions matching TRBD2. Germline loops: CDR1 SGHRS, CDR2 YFSETQ. CDR3 length equals 13 residues. Losses at the gene ends were 4 bases for V and 15 bases for J; bases not matched to a gene: 14. Written as DNA, the CDR3 is TGCGCCAGCAGCCTGGCTAGCGGTTCGACGTTCTATTTT. Its protein is CASSLASGSTFYF.

This clone was observed a handful of times. The chain links TRBV7-9 to TRBJ2-2; D uncertain. The germline V gene encodes CDR1 SEHNR and CDR2 FQNEAQ (reference sequence). CDR3 length equals 15 residues. Trimming took off 1 base at V and 3 bases at J, with 9 bases between the two ends. CDR3 in DNA: TGTGCCAGCAGCTTAGAGGATCTCGACACCGGGGAGCTGTTTTTT. This encodes CASSLEDLDTGELFF.

V gene TRBV25-1 combines with J gene TRBJ1-2; D may be TRBD1 (5 bases). Trimming stripped 1 base from V and 8 bases from J, with 11 bases between. Germline loops: CDR1 MGHDK, CDR2 SYGVNS. The CDR3 has 13 residues. The CDR3, as DNA: TGTGCCAGCAGTGAATCCCCAGGGACGGGCTACACCTTC. Its protein is CASSESPGTGYTF.

The rearrangement joins TRBV11-2 to TRBJ2-7; 12 bases fit TRBD1. Germline assignment: CDR1 SGHAT and CDR2 FQNNGV. The V and J ends lost 5 bases and 6 bases, in that order; junction bases with no gene match: 11. The CDR3 spans 16 residues. CDR3: CASSGGPGQGAREQYF. The CDR3 DNA reads as TGTGCCAGCAGCGGAGGACCGGGACAGGGGGCACGCGAGCAGTACTTC. Based on the CDR3 plus reference TRBV11-2 and TRBJ2-7, the full variable domain is EAGVAQSPRYKIIEKRQSVAFWCNPISGHATLYWYQQILGQGPKLLIQFQNNGVVDDSQLPKDRFSAERLKGVDSTLKIQPAKLEDSAVYLCASSGGPGQGAREQYFGPGTRLTVT.

Details on this clone: A junction boundary mismatches the germline segment, possibly from a read error. V is TRBV18 and J is TRBJ1-1, with D hard to call. Germline CDR1 reads KGHSH; CDR2 reads LQKENI. The CDR3 consists of 15 residues. CDR3 coding DNA: TGTGCCAGCTCACCAAGTATGAGGGCGAACGCTGAAGCTTTCTTT. Amino acid sequence: CASSPSMRANAEAFF.

The CDR3 sequence: CSVVVGDPYSEQYF. DNA of the CDR3: TGCAGCGTTGTAGTGGGGGACCCTTACAGCGAGCAGTACTTC. The rearrangement links TRBV29-1 to TRBJ2-7; D possibly uses TRBD1 or TRBD2 (5 bases each). This CDR3 has 14 residues. Germline assignment: CDR1 SQVTM and CDR2 ANQGSEA. The V gene lost 4 bases and the J gene lost 6 bases, with 19 bases spanning the gap.

This rearrangement joins TRBV9 to TRBJ1-5; no firm D call. Germline V gene sequence: CDR1 SGDLS, CDR2 YYNGEE. The CDR3 is 15 residues long. With 0 bases removed from V and 4 bases from J, the gap between germline ends came to 11 bases. CDR3 loop: CASSVADGRNQPQHF. The DNA of the CDR3 is TGTGCCAGCAGCGTAGCTGATGGCAGAAATCAGCCCCAGCATTTT.

The chain carries TRBV5-1 and TRBJ2-7; 10 bases agree with TRBD1. Germline V gene lookup returns CDR1 SGHRS and CDR2 YFSETQ. The CDR3 totals 19 residues. The V and J ends lost 0 bases and 0 bases, in that order; junction bases with no gene match: 12. CDR3 sequence: CASSLVPRTGGSYSYEQYF. In nucleotides, the CDR3 is TGCGCCAGCAGCTTGGTCCCCCGGACAGGGGGTTCCTACTCCTACGAGCAGTACTTC.

This chain joins TRBV7-3 and TRBJ2-1, with D tentatively TRBD2 (5 bases). Germline values: CDR1 SGHTA, CDR2 FQGTGA. CDR3 size: 14 residues. V lost 5 bases to trimming and J lost 8 bases, with 16 bases between them. In nucleotides, the CDR3 is TGTGCCAGCAGCCCGGGGTCATCACAATATGAGCAGTTCTTC. Protein product: CASSPGSSQYEQFF.

The chain carries TRBV30 and TRBJ2-2, with TRBD1 as a possible D gene (5 bases). The CDR3 length is 15 residues. The germline CDR1 and CDR2 sequences are GTSNPN and SVGIG (reference sequence). The V and J ends lost 2 bases and 0 bases respectively, with 10 bases between them. In DNA, the CDR3 is TGTGCCTGGAGTTCTGTCAGGGCGAACACCGGGGAGCTGTTTTTT. Protein product: CAWSSVRANTGELFF.

The chain is built from TRBV30 and TRBJ2-5, with a weak D call TRBD1 (6 bases). Germline CDR1 GTSNPN, CDR2 SVGIG (reference sequence). V lost 3 bases and J lost 4, with 12 bases in between. The CDR3 length is 13 residues. CDR3 in DNA: TGTGCCTGGAGCCGGGACACCATAGAGACCCAGTACTTC. Protein: CAWSRDTIETQYF.

This clone was counted between two and nine times. The rearrangement uses TRBV5-1 and TRBJ1-5; 11 positions agree with TRBD1. The CDR3 length is 17 residues. CDR1 SGHRS and CDR2 YFSETQ come from the germline V gene. V shed 4 bases and J 0 bases; nucleotides not matched to a gene: 6. CDR3 sequence: CASSLGQGAFSNQPQHF. The CDR3 nucleotides read TGCGCCAGCAGCCTTGGACAGGGGGCCTTTAGCAATCAGCCCCAGCATTTT.

The CDR3 sequence is CASSPLRGTEAFF. Written as DNA, the CDR3 is TGTGCCAGCTCTCCCTTAAGGGGCACTGAAGCTTTCTTT. The chain uses TRBV18 and TRBJ1-1; D perhaps matches TRBD1 (5 bases). V was cut by 6 bases and J by 4 bases, with 12 bases left in between. The CDR3 consists of 13 residues. Germline CDR1 reads KGHSH; CDR2 reads LQKENI. The variable domain in full, with the rest retrieved from reference TRBV18 and TRBJ1-1, is NAGVMQNPRHLVRRRGQEARLRCSPMKGHSHVYWYRQLPEEGLKFMVYLQKENIIDESGMPKERFSAEFPKEGPSILRIQQVVRGDSAAYFCASSPLRGTEAFFGQGTRLTVV.

The V gene is TRBV7-2, the J gene TRBJ2-2; D remains unclear. Trimming took 0 bases from V and 5 from J, leaving 13 bases between them. Germline values: CDR1 SGHTA, CDR2 FQGNSA. This CDR3 is built from 16 residues. As DNA, the CDR3 is TGTGCCAGCAGCTTAGCGCACTGGATAGGAACCGGGGAGCTGTTTTTT. It codes for CASSLAHWIGTGELFF.

The J gene is TRBJ1-5, the V gene TRBV7-3; TRBD1 matches 10 bases. Trimming cost V 5 bases and J 7 bases; bases outside gene matches: 5. Germline-derived CDR1 and CDR2 are SGHTA and FQGTGA. CDR3 length equals 14 residues. The CDR3 DNA is TGTGCCAGCAGCACGACAGGGGGCGGGCAGCCCCAGCATTTT. Protein sequence: CASSTTGGGQPQHF.

The chain joins TRBV6-5 to TRBJ2-5; a possible D gene is TRBD1 (7 bases). V was pared by 6 bases and J by 8 bases, with 19 bases between. CDR1 is MNHEY, CDR2 SVGAGI, per germline. The length of the CDR3 is 14 residues. The CDR3 region is CASSPGGRAGTQYF. CDR3 nucleotide sequence: TGTGCCAGCAGCCCAGGGGGGCGGGCCGGCACCCAGTACTTC.